The 21 T cell receptor beta chains reported below all come from one sample, sequenced in a study of blood T cell repertoires in COVID-19. Sequencing used immunoSEQ multiplex PCR; TCRdb keeps in-frame clones, though not all of them. This table has around 93,000 clones, around 90% appearing once. Specimen: peripheral blood. These receptors were collected from a young man with COVID-19, enrolled during active disease.

J is TRBJ2-1 and V is TRBV7-2, with D uncertain. The CDR3 is made up of 12 amino acids. V gave up 4 bases and J gave up 6 bases, with 7 bases separating them. The V gene's germline CDR1 is SGHTA and CDR2 FQGNSA. DNA for the CDR3: TGTGCCAGCAGCTATCTACGCAATGAGCAGTTCTTC. Amino acid sequence: CASSYLRNEQFF. Combining the CDR3 with reference TRBV7-2 and TRBJ2-1 gives the whole variable domain GAGVSQSPSNKVTEKGKDVELRCDPISGHTALYWYRQSLGQGLEFLIYFQGNSAPDKSGLPSDRFSAERTGGSVSTLTIQRTQQEDSAVYLCASSYLRNEQFFGPGTRLTVL.

V gene TRBV5-6 combines with J gene TRBJ1-1; no reliable D call. CDR3 length equals 13 residues. CDR1 and CDR2 from the germline V gene are SGHDT and YYEEEE. The V end was cut by 0 bases, the J end by 0 bases, with 3 bases between. The CDR3: CASSLVMNTEAFF. CDR3 bases: TGTGCCAGCAGCTTGGTCATGAACACTGAAGCTTTCTTT.

CDR3 region: CASSEVGRLDTQYF. CDR3 DNA: TGTGCCAGCAGTGAAGTGGGCCGCCTAGATACGCAGTATTTT. The chain joins TRBV2 to TRBJ2-3; D unclear. Germline loops: CDR1 SNHLY, CDR2 FYNNEI. This CDR3 comprises 14 residues. The V and J ends lost 1 base and 5 bases respectively, with 10 bases between them. Drawing the rest from reference TRBV2 and TRBJ2-3, the complete variable domain is EPEVTQTPSHQVTQMGQEVILRCVPISNHLYFYWYRQILGQKVEFLVSFYNNEISEKSEIFDDQFSVERPDGSNFTLKIRSTKLEDSAMYFCASSEVGRLDTQYFGPGTRLTVL.

A single count supports this clone. This chain connects TRBV24-1 to TRBJ2-1; TRBD2 matches at 10 bases. Germline CDR1 is KGHDR and CDR2 is SFDVKD. The CDR3 runs 17 residues. Trimming cost V 7 bases and J 7 bases; bases outside gene matches: 15. In nucleotides, the CDR3 is TGTGCCACCAGCTCAGGGGTACCGGGACTAGCGTCAAATGAGCAGTTCTTC. The encoded protein is CATSSGVPGLASNEQFF.

This chain links TRBV7-2 with TRBJ2-1, with 8 bases aligning to TRBD1. CDR1 and CDR2 from the germline V gene are SGHTA and FQGNSA. Losses at the gene ends were 6 bases for V and 5 bases for J; bases not matched to a gene: 9. The CDR3 loop spans 15 amino acids. The CDR3 spells CASSFRDRRDNEQFF. CDR3 DNA: TGTGCCAGCAGTTTCCGGGACAGGAGAGACAATGAGCAGTTCTTC.

The chain joins TRBV5-6 to TRBJ2-1; 14 nucleotides match TRBD2. The CDR3 is 17 residues long. V gave up 2 bases and J gave up 6 bases; unmatched junction bases: 7. Germline V gene lookup returns CDR1 SGHDT and CDR2 YYEEEE. The CDR3 bases are TGTGCCAGCAGCTTAAGACTAGCGGGAGGGCCTGTCAATGAGCAGTTCTTC. This codes for CASSLRLAGGPVNEQFF.

This chain links TRBV25-1 with TRBJ2-1; D remains unclear. Germline assignment: CDR1 MGHDK and CDR2 SYGVNS. The length of the CDR3 is 13 residues. Deletions cut 7 bases from V and 1 base from J, with 8 bases between. CDR3 in amino acids: CASTVGSYNEQFF. The CDR3 region has the DNA TGTGCCAGCACGGTCGGTTCCTACAATGAGCAGTTCTTC.

This clone was observed a single time. The chain is built from TRBV20-1 and TRBJ2-7; D gene uncertain. Between the trimmed V and J ends, which lost 3 bases and 4 bases, there was a span of 22 bases. Germline CDR1 and CDR2: DFQATT and SNEGSKA (reference sequence). The CDR3 has 16 residues. The CDR3 sequence is CSASSRTVGLLYEQYF. The CDR3 DNA reads as TGCAGTGCTAGTTCCCGAACGGTTGGGCTACTTTACGAGCAGTACTTC.

This chain links TRBV11-2 with TRBJ1-1; D not certain. The ends were cut back, 3 bases at V and 6 bases at J, with 14 bases in the middle. This CDR3 spans 14 amino acids. Germline V CDR1 and CDR2: SGHAT, FQNNGV. This CDR3 reads CASSFASWGAEAFF. The DNA for the CDR3 is TGTGCCAGCAGCTTTGCCTCGTGGGGAGCTGAAGCTTTCTTT.

The chain has TRBV30 and TRBJ2-7; D unclear. The CDR3 covers 13 residues. Deletions cut 0 bases from V and 6 bases from J, with 12 bases between. Germline values: CDR1 GTSNPN, CDR2 SVGIG (reference sequence). CDR3 amino acids: CAWSVRPGGEQYF. Here the CDR3 DNA reads TGTGCCTGGAGTGTAAGGCCAGGTGGCGAGCAGTACTTC.

J is TRBJ1-5 and V is TRBV28; 10 positions agree with TRBD1. Per the germline V gene, CDR1 is MDHEN and CDR2 is SYDVKM. This CDR3 comprises 14 residues. J gave up 6 bases and V 6 bases, and 5 bases lay outside the gene matches. CDR3 DNA sequence: TGTGCCAGCAGAGGGACAGGGGACCGTCAGCCCCAGCATTTT. Translating gives CASRGTGDRQPQHF.

This chain links TRBV28 with TRBJ2-7, with 12 positions matching TRBD1. The length of the CDR3 is 15 residues. V gave up 1 base and J gave up 5 bases; unmatched junction bases: 3. The germline V gene has CDR1 MDHEN and CDR2 SYDVKM. The CDR3 sequence is CASSLLGQGADEQYF. As DNA, the CDR3 is TGTGCCAGCAGTTTATTGGGACAGGGGGCTGACGAGCAGTACTTC.

The rearrangement joins TRBV3-1 (or the pseudogene TRBV3-2) to TRBJ2-7; 9 bases are a match to TRBD2. J gave up 2 bases and V 3 bases, and 11 bases lay outside the gene matches. The CDR3 is 17 amino acids. Germline V gene lookup returns CDR1 LGHDT and CDR2 YNNKEL (reference sequence). This chain's CDR3 is CASSHPYSGSGTYEQYF. In nucleotides, the CDR3 is TGTGCCAGCAGCCATCCCTATAGCGGGAGTGGCACCTACGAGCAGTACTTC.

This CDR3 is CASTNRGTETQYF. The CDR3 DNA reads TGTGCCAGCACTAATCGGGGGACGGAGACCCAGTACTTC. The rearrangement links TRBV6-5 to TRBJ2-5; D may be TRBD2 (6 bases). The V end was cut by 7 bases, the J end by 5 bases, with 14 bases between. This CDR3 region has 13 residues. Germline CDR1 is MNHEY and CDR2 is SVGAGI.

The rearrangement uses TRBV6-2 or TRBV6-3 and TRBJ1-2; D is uncertain. The CDR3 extends over 13 amino acids. Germline V gene lookup returns CDR1 MNHEY and CDR2 SVGEGT. V shed 6 bases and J shed 8 bases, with 16 bases lying between them. CDR3 sequence reads: CASSPRPPAGYTF. The CDR3 bases are TGTGCCAGCAGCCCCCGCCCTCCCGCGGGCTACACCTTC.

The chain joins TRBV28 to TRBJ2-7; D is ambiguous. Germline assignment: CDR1 MDHEN and CDR2 SYDVKM. The CDR3 consists of 12 residues. V dropped 6 bases and J dropped 9 bases, with 15 bases sitting between them. CDR3 protein: CASSDSETGQYF. CDR3 in DNA: TGTGCCAGCAGCGATTCAGAGACGGGGCAGTACTTC.

The chain is built from TRBV18 and TRBJ2-1; tentative D call: TRBD1 (5 bases). Trimming cost V 6 bases and J 0 bases, with 12 bases left between them. Germline CDR1 is KGHSH and CDR2 is LQKENI. This CDR3 comprises 15 residues. CDR3 sequence reads: CASSTSGFSYNEQFF. The CDR3 bases are TGTGCCAGCTCCACATCAGGGTTCTCCTACAATGAGCAGTTCTTC.

CDR3 sequence (DNA): TGCGCCAGCAGCTGGACGACAGGGGGGTCGGCGAATGAGCAGTTCTTC. It codes for CASSWTTGGSANEQFF. The genes are TRBV5-1 and TRBJ2-1, with TRBD1 matching over 9 bases. The J segment lost 7 bases and the V segment lost 3 bases, leaving 11 bases of the junction unmatched. Germline CDR1 SGHRS, CDR2 YFSETQ. The CDR3 is 16 amino acids.

The chain employs TRBV28 and TRBJ2-7; D might be TRBD1 (6 bases). Germline V CDR1 and CDR2: MDHEN, SYDVKM. The length of the CDR3 is 13 residues. The ends were cut back, 6 bases at V and 1 base at J, with 10 bases in the middle. The CDR3 region is CASRATGSYEQYF. In DNA form, the CDR3 reads TGTGCCAGCAGGGCTACAGGGTCCTACGAGCAGTACTTC.

The chain has TRBV28 and TRBJ2-7; tentative D call: TRBD1 (6 bases). CDR1 and CDR2 (germline): MDHEN, SYDVKM. V lost 5 bases and J lost 5, with 19 bases in between. CDR3 size: 15 residues. CDR3 nucleotide sequence: TGTGCCAGCAGTCTCGGGACATGGACACTTCACGAGCAGTACTTC. Translating it yields CASSLGTWTLHEQYF.

This clone showed up just once. The chain recombines TRBV18 with TRBJ2-7; TRBD1 might be the D (5 bases). CDR1 KGHSH and CDR2 LQKENI come from the germline V gene. V lost 1 base and J 0 bases, leaving 7 bases between the germline ends. CDR3 size: 14 residues. CDR3 loop: CASSPHQGSYEQYF. The DNA for the CDR3 is TGTGCCAGCTCACCACACCAGGGCTCCTACGAGCAGTACTTC.